This is a list of T cell receptor beta chains from one sample in a study of blood T cell repertoires in COVID-19. Only in-frame clones appear in the TCRdb table, and some are missing; sequencing was by immunoSEQ multiplex PCR. This sample carries about 48,000 clones, approximately 88% of them seen once, and the ten largest clones take about 59%. The sample comprised peripheral blood. These receptors were obtained from a man aged 65 to 85 with acute or convalescent COVID-19. CDR3s include the opening cysteine and the closing phenylalanine or tryptophan. Fields, in order: clone size, J gene, D gene, V gene, CDR3 protein, CDR3 DNA. The D gene is left open where the match is weak. Clone size, where shown, is once, few, many, or a class for clones that have expanded.

-,TRBJ2-1,TRBD1,TRBV10-2,CASSNIQGYNEQFF,TGCGCCAGCAGCAACATACAGGGGTACAATGAGCAGTTCTTC
-,TRBJ2-1,TRBD2,TRBV29-1,CSVPRLAGVLYNEQFF,TGCAGCGTTCCCCGACTAGCGGGAGTGTTATACAATGAGCAGTTCTTC
few,TRBJ1-1,TRBD1,TRBV4-1,CASSQPRQGTGVNTEAFF,TGCGCCAGCAGCCAGCCCAGACAGGGAACGGGGGTGAACACTGAAGCTTTCTTT
-,TRBJ2-5,TRBD2,TRBV15,CATRPGLAAETQYF,TGTGCCACCCGCCCTGGACTAGCGGCAGAGACCCAGTACTTC
-,TRBJ1-2,-,TRBV9,CASSADSSYGYTF,TGTGCCAGCAGCGCCGACAGCTCCTATGGCTACACCTTC
few,TRBJ2-7,-,TRBV6-5,CASSYGQSYEQYF,TGTGCCAGCAGTTACGGGCAGAGCTACGAGCAGTACTTC
-,TRBJ1-1,-,TRBV18,CASSRGTANTEAFF,TGTGCCAGCTCCCGCGGGACGGCGAACACTGAAGCTTTCTTT
-,TRBJ1-2,TRBD1,TRBV11-3,CASSFPGGYGYTF,TGTGCCAGCAGCTTCCCAGGGGGGTATGGCTACACCTTC
-,TRBJ1-5,TRBD1,TRBV5-1,CASSGGTANQPQHF,TGCGCCAGCAGCGGCGGGACAGCGAATCAGCCCCAGCATTTT
-,TRBJ2-7,-,TRBV18,CASSPRAYEQYF,TGTGCCAGCTCACCGAGGGCCTACGAGCAGTACTTC
-,TRBJ1-5,TRBD1,TRBV6-5,CASIQDRGMGQPQHF,TGTGCCAGCATCCAGGACAGGGGGATGGGTCAGCCCCAGCATTTT
few,TRBJ2-2,-,TRBV2,CASSREDTGELFF,TGTGCCAGCAGCCGAGAGGACACCGGGGAGCTGTTTTTT
-,TRBJ1-1,TRBD1,TRBV7-8,CASSFGQGGYMTEAFF,TGTGCCAGCAGCTTCGGACAGGGAGGCTATATGACTGAAGCTTTCTTT
-,TRBJ1-1,-,TRBV3-1/TRBV3-2,CASSPLRANTEAFF,TGTGCCAGCAGCCCCCTGAGAGCTAACACTGAAGCTTTCTTT
-,TRBJ1-6,TRBD1,TRBV4-3,CASSHPQGSNSPLHF,TGCGCCAGCAGCCATCCACAGGGGAGTAATTCACCCCTCCACTTT
-,TRBJ2-3,TRBD1,TRBV11-2,CASSLGQMGTDTQYF,TGTGCCAGCAGCCTGGGACAGATGGGCACAGATACGCAGTATTTT
-,TRBJ2-7,TRBD1,TRBV6-5,CASSRDRDPYEQYF,TGTGCCAGCAGCAGAGACAGGGACCCCTACGAGCAGTACTTC
-,TRBJ1-1,-,TRBV4-2,CASSQEDGQDEAFF,TGTGCCAGCAGCCAAGAGGATGGTCAGGATGAAGCTTTCTTT
once,TRBJ1-2,TRBD1,TRBV5-4,CASSLDRGNGYTF,TGTGCCAGCAGCTTGGACAGGGGTAATGGCTACACCTTC
-,TRBJ2-1,TRBD2,TRBV7-9,CASSFSTSGRGRSYNEQFF,TGTGCCAGCAGCTTTTCGACTAGCGGGAGGGGCCGCTCCTACAATGAGCAGTTCTTC
-,TRBJ2-7,TRBD1,TRBV7-7,CASSSDRMDEQYF,TGTGCCAGCAGCTCGGACAGGATGGACGAGCAGTACTTC
-,TRBJ1-3,-,TRBV6-6,CAIWAGRGNTIYF,TGTGCCATTTGGGCGGGGAGGGGAAACACCATATATTTT
-,TRBJ2-3,TRBD1,TRBV5-1,CASAWTGITDTQYF,TGCGCCAGCGCTTGGACAGGAATCACAGATACGCAGTATTTT
-,TRBJ2-5,TRBD1,TRBV5-4,CASRLTTGGAGGETQYF,TGTGCCAGCAGACTAACGACAGGGGGCGCAGGGGGAGAGACCCAGTACTTC
-,TRBJ1-4,-,TRBV6-2/TRBV6-3,CASSNLRGKLFF,TGTGCCAGCAGTAATCTTAGAGGAAAACTGTTTTTT
-,TRBJ2-2,TRBD2,TRBV28,CASRKREGGELFF,TGTGCCAGCAGGAAGCGGGAGGGCGGGGAGCTGTTTTTT
-,TRBJ2-3,TRBD2,TRBV29-1,CSANGGVGTDTQYF,TGCAGCGCCAACGGGGGGGTTGGGACAGATACGCAGTATTTT
-,TRBJ2-3,-,TRBV7-9,CASSSGVSADTQYF,TGTGCCAGCAGCTCAGGCGTATCCGCAGATACGCAGTATTTT
-,TRBJ2-1,-,TRBV3-1/TRBV3-2,CASSQRGGRSSYNEQFF,TGTGCCAGCAGCCAAAGGGGGGGGCGTAGCTCCTACAATGAGCAGTTCTTC
-,TRBJ1-4,-,TRBV27,CASSLTGHSLLTNEKLFF,TGTGCCAGCAGTTTAACAGGCCACAGTTTATTAACTAATGAAAAACTGTTTTTT
-,TRBJ1-5,-,TRBV18,CASSPAGPNQPQHF,TGTGCCAGCTCACCTGCAGGGCCCAATCAGCCCCAGCATTTT
few,TRBJ2-1,TRBD2,TRBV5-6,CASSFGVAGETEQFF,TGTGCCAGCAGCTTCGGGGTAGCGGGAGAGACTGAGCAGTTCTTC
-,TRBJ2-6,TRBD2,TRBV2,CASSREVSGANVLTF,TGTGCCAGCAGTCGGGAGGTGTCTGGGGCCAACGTCCTGACTTTC
-,TRBJ2-6,-,TRBV3-1/TRBV3-2,CASSPGQSGANVLTF,TGTGCCAGCAGCCCAGGACAGTCTGGGGCCAACGTCCTGACTTTC
-,TRBJ1-6,TRBD1,TRBV6-5,CASRLDRGGNSPLHF,TGTGCCAGCAGGTTAGACAGGGGTGGAAATTCACCCCTCCACTTT
-,TRBJ2-5,-,TRBV28,CASGGGPNQETQYF,TGTGCCAGCGGGGGGGGGCCCAACCAAGAGACCCAGTACTTC
few,TRBJ2-1,TRBD2,TRBV6-5,CASRGGGDYRAEQFF,TGTGCCAGCAGAGGCGGTGGGGACTACCGGGCTGAGCAGTTCTTC
-,TRBJ1-1,-,TRBV19,CASSTPLIEAFF,TGTGCCAGTAGTACCCCTCTGATTGAGGCTTTCTTT
-,TRBJ1-4,-,TRBV7-9,CASSPGSTSVGKLFF,TGTGCCAGCAGCCCCGGTTCCACTTCGGTTGGAAAACTGTTTTTT
-,TRBJ1-5,TRBD1,TRBV6-5,CASRRQGPAGPQHF,TGTGCCAGCAGGCGACAGGGACCCGCCGGGCCCCAGCATTTT
-,TRBJ2-6,-,TRBV2,CASSGDAGANVLTF,TGTGCCAGCAGCGGGGATGCTGGGGCCAACGTCCTGACTTTC